This T cell receptor beta chain was profiled in a study of CD8 T cells in Susac syndrome (dated by TCRdb to the late 2010s). Broadly, across the study: Among the Susac syndrome patients who were sequenced, clinically active disease was present in six and clinical remission was observed in fewer than 10. At the time of blood withdrawal, Susac syndrome patients were either therapy-naive, taking corticosteroids (with some also receiving IVIg), or on IVIg alone. The study used repertoire sequencing to test whether antigen drove CD8+ T cell activation and differentiation in Susac syndrome. What the authors observed across the whole study: The TCR sequencing and HLA analysis was acknowledged to have included a relatively small number of individuals. The CD4+ T cell repertoire of patients with Susac syndrome showed no detectable clonal expansion.

In its sample, this clonotype was seen once. Its target antigen remains unknown. Per-base quality was not reported, and no clone a single base away is much larger than it. Weak support is all one read offers. Its CDR3 holds 16 amino acids, cysteine through phenylalanine. Of all the DNA, just the CDR3 is kept, 48 bases in frame from base 1. The germline ends are 14 bases apart after V is trimmed by 4 bases and J by 2 bases. The germline V gene gives CDR1 as MGHRA and CDR2 as YSYEKL. Peripheral blood CD8+ and CD4+ T cells from healthy donors, Susac syndrome patients and multiple sclerosis patients were profiled by high-throughput TCR beta sequencing. The Susac syndrome patients fulfilled recently defined diagnostic criteria for definite or probable disease. Bulk CD8+ and CD4+ T cells were purified by magnetic negative isolation, while CD8+ TEMRA cells were enriched using FACS. Blood was drawn into EDTA tubes, processed within 24 hours, and PBMCs were isolated by density gradient centrifugation. PBMCs destined for TCR sequencing were cryopreserved in liquid nitrogen and later thawed in a 37 °C water bath. Purity of sorted or isolated CD4+, CD8+ and CD8+ TEMRA cells was at least 90%.

RNA was extracted using the RNeasy kit, and about 0.5 to 1 ug of the RNA was reverse transcribed with random hexamers. TCR beta CDR3 regions were amplified with the immunoSEQ multiplex PCR assay covering 54 Vbeta and 13 Jbeta segments. Bias from PCR amplification was corrected by using a synthetic template baseline for primer optimization and for computational correction. Processing in the source paper ran as follows. Reads were annotated to V, D and J genes according to IMGT and were analyzed with immunoSEQ Analyzer, with only productive sequences retained. To calculate clonality, Shannon entropy was normalized by log2 of the number of productive unique sequences and then subtracted from one. For each patient and control, public and private clones were evaluated within the 100 most prevalent clones. Clones were defined as Susac-specific if absent from the healthy and MS cohorts, from roughly 1,100 published viral clones and from other ImmuneACCESS disease sequences. TCRdb reran the public reads through fastp at Q25 and MiXCR, keeping productive beta chains. Merged by CDR3 protein, the rows form single entries marked with the most common genes and DNA. The V and J calls shown here were made by TCRdb, not taken from the authors' results. The table for this sample lists roughly 190,000 distinct CDR3 sequences; approximately 96% of them were counted only once. The top ten clonotypes cover approximately 0.089% of the sample.

The source material was CD4+ T cells from PBMCs. The rearranged chain carries TRBV4-1 and TRBJ1-4; perhaps TRBD1 is the D gene, with 5 bases matching. The TCR sequence derives from a human donor with Susac syndrome. The bases read TGCGCCAGCAGCCCCCCTCGGGGCTCGACTAATGAAAAACTGTTTTTT. The translation is CASSPPRGSTNEKLFF.